This TCR beta chain derives from a study of T cells after yellow fever vaccination. General study points: After the booster, about 95% of CD4 and 88% of CD8 primary-response clones were re-detected. Clonotype sharing between CD4 and CD8 compartments was small. High-abundance clonotypes from the bulk population could contaminate FACS-sorted repertoires.

The junction had 1 base not matched to a gene; V was cut back by 2 bases and J by 0 bases. CDR1 and CDR2 (germline): SGDLS, YYNGEE. The CDR3 extends over 16 amino acids. Template switching with 5'RACE generated the TCR cDNA and added a universal primer site and UMIs. In TCRdb, the 5' RACE reads were re-called with MiXCR into one record per CDR3 protein. Here the sample spans approximately 110,000 distinct CDR3 sequences, around 7.4% being singletons. This clonotype was counted many times. Its antigen is currently unknown. Sequenced material: CD4+ T cells sorted from PBMCs, taken more than 8 days after the first yellow fever vaccination. The V and J genes are TRBV9 and TRBJ2-1; TRBD2 aligns across 11 bases. The TCR comes from a young man who received the YFV17D yellow fever vaccine. CDR3 protein: CASSVSGGVSYNEQFF. In DNA, the CDR3 is TGTGCCAGCAGCGTTAGCGGGGGGGTCTCCTACAATGAGCAGTTCTTC.